The 8 T cell receptor beta chains below all came from one sample that was sequenced in a study of cytomegalovirus exposure and HLA in healthy donors. Sequencing was performed with immunoSEQ multiplex PCR; in TCRdb, only in-frame clones are kept and a portion is missing. This sample has about 64,000 clones, with about 92% found just once. The sequenced sample consisted of PBMCs. The receptors originated from a woman aged 18-35 years in good health and CMV-seronegative.

This chain links TRBV18 with TRBJ1-1; D gene unclear. The germline CDR1 and CDR2 sequences are KGHSH and LQKENI. V was trimmed by 5 bases and J by 1 base, leaving 8 bases between them. The CDR3 extends over 13 amino acids. The CDR3 here is CASSSGSNTEAFF. The CDR3 DNA reads TGTGCCAGCTCATCCGGGTCGAACACTGAAGCTTTCTTT.

The V call is TRBV11-2, the J call TRBJ1-3; D ambiguous. This CDR3 is built from 15 residues. Between the trimmed V and J ends, which lost 1 base and 0 bases, there was a span of 7 bases. Germline CDR1 SGHAT, CDR2 FQNNGV. CDR3 in DNA: TGTGCCAGCAGCTTAGCGGGAAGCTCTGGAAACACCATATATTTT. It yields the protein CASSLAGSSGNTIYF.

The chain carries TRBV6-6 and TRBJ2-7, with a weak D call TRBD2 (5 bases). CDR1 and CDR2 from the germline V gene are MNHNY and SVGAGI (reference sequence). Trimming removed 6 bases from V and 3 bases from J, with 6 bases in between. The CDR3 loop spans 11 amino acids. The CDR3 spells CASRRDYEQYF. Written as DNA, the CDR3 is TGTGCCAGCAGACGGGACTACGAGCAGTACTTC.

The chain is built from TRBV14 and TRBJ2-7; tentatively, D is TRBD1 (5 bases). Deletions cut 3 bases from V and 0 bases from J, with 6 bases between. Germline-derived CDR1 and CDR2 are SGHDN and FVKESK. The CDR3 runs to 13 residues. CDR3 amino acids: CASSQDTSYEQYF. DNA of the CDR3: TGTGCCAGCAGCCAGGACACCTCCTACGAGCAGTACTTC.

This rearrangement joins TRBV19 to TRBJ2-2; 8 nucleotides line up with TRBD2. V shed 3 bases and J 6 bases; nucleotides not matched to a gene: 15. From germline, CDR1 is LNHDA and CDR2 SQIVND (reference sequence). The CDR3 runs to 18 residues. CDR3: CASSIVGLAREVAGELFF. The DNA of the CDR3 is TGTGCCAGTAGTATTGTCGGTTTGGCGCGGGAGGTTGCCGGGGAGCTGTTTTTT.

The chain links TRBV4-2 to TRBJ2-1, with 12 nucleotides matching TRBD2. The length of the CDR3 is 18 residues. After removal of 1 base from V and 1 base from J, the junction contained 5 bases not matched to a gene. Germline V gene sequence: CDR1 LGHNA, CDR2 YNFKEQ. The CDR3 coding sequence is TGTGCCAGCAGCCAAGGGGAAACTAGCGGGAGGTCCTACAATGAGCAGTTCTTC. Encoded protein: CASSQGETSGRSYNEQFF.

This chain uses TRBV5-1 with TRBJ1-1, with no clear D. The germline V gene has CDR1 SGHRS and CDR2 YFSETQ. CDR3 length equals 12 residues. V shed 7 bases and J shed 0 bases, with 7 bases lying between them. CDR3 in amino acids: CASGVLNTEAFF. The CDR3 DNA reads as TGCGCCAGCGGAGTGCTGAACACTGAAGCTTTCTTT.

V usage is TRBV10-3 and J usage is TRBJ1-1, with D maybe TRBD1 (6 bases). This CDR3 has 15 amino acids. CDR1 is ENHRY, CDR2 SYGVKD, per germline. Trimming shortened V by 9 bases and J by 5 bases, and 22 bases separated the two germline ends. CDR3 residues: CAIPGRPGGATEAFF. The CDR3 DNA reads as TGTGCCATTCCCGGGAGGCCCGGGGGCGCGACTGAAGCTTTCTTT.